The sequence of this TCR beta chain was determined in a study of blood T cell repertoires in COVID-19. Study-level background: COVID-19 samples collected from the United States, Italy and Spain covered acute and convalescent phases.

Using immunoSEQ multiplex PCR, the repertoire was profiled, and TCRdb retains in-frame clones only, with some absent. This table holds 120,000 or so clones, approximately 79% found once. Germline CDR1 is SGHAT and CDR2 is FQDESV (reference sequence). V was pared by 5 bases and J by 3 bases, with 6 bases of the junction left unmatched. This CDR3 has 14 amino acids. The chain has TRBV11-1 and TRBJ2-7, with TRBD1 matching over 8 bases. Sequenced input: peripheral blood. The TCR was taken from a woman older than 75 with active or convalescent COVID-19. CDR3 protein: CASSLDRGIYEQYF. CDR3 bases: TGTGCCAGCAGCCTTGACAGGGGAATCTACGAGCAGTACTTC.